This TCR beta chain was identified during a study of T cells in Graves' hyperthyroidism and ophthalmopathy. Points from the study as a whole: Clonotypes that were expanded in thyroid above 0.001 mostly appeared in blood too.

This clonotype was seen at least ten times. Its antigen is not identified. Newly diagnosed patients aged 18 to 65 had hyperthyroidism of under 2 months' duration. Amplification yielded TCR beta CDR3 regions, with RNA transcripts as the source. First-round RT-PCR targeting the TCR CDR3 was performed with the HTBI primer set. TCRdb processed the multiplex PCR reads anew with MiXCR; each CDR3 protein has one entry. The sample includes some 600,000 distinct CDR3 sequences, roughly 13% of them seen just once. Per germline, CDR1 MNHEY and CDR2 SMNVEV (reference sequence). Trimming cost V 4 bases and J 11 bases, with 15 bases left between them. The CDR3 sequence is 13 residues long.

Material for sequencing was blood. This TCR derives from a woman in her twenties or thirties with Graves' hyperthyroidism that later progressed to Graves' ophthalmopathy. V is TRBV27 and J is TRBJ2-1; unclear D gene. DNA of the CDR3: TGTGCCAGCAGTTCCCATGAAGGGATAAAGCAGTTCTTC. Its translation: CASSSHEGIKQFF.